This TCR beta chain was retrieved from a study of blood T cells in healthy people across ages. Study outcomes and limitations: From one million sequenced T cells, diversity estimates were lower bounds.

Per sample, extraction of total RNA gave at least 6 micrograms in every case. For the second PCR, which ran for 7 to 11 cycles, a sample-barcoded 5' primer and a J-beta primer mix were used. A template-switch adaptor containing 12 random nucleotides labeled each cDNA molecule. MiXCR was run by TCRdb on the 5' RACE reads, yielding one entry per CDR3 protein. The profile covers about 1,400,000 distinct CDR3 sequences, with around 42% appearing a single time and roughly 7.9% taken by the ten largest. On this clonotype: The antigen is undetermined.

V was clipped by 5 bases and J by 4 bases; unmatched bases: 9. The germline V gene encodes CDR1 MNHEY and CDR2 SVGEGT. CDR3 length: 15 residues. The sample comprised blood. This sequence originates from a woman in her late teens or twenties in good health. The genes are TRBV6-2 or TRBV6-3 and TRBJ2-5; 8 bases are shared with TRBD1. Written as DNA, the CDR3 is TGTGCCAGCAGTCGCCCGACCGGGACAGGAGAGACCCAGTACTTC. Its translation: CASSRPTGTGETQYF.